The present T cell receptor beta chain was sequenced within a study of blood T cells in healthy people across ages. No fewer than 7 million PBMCs went into each sample. A second PCR, run for about 6 to 11 cycles, used a sample-barcoded 5' primer plus a J-beta primer mix. Each cDNA was tagged by a template-switch adaptor containing 12 random nucleotides. TCRdb itself ran the 5' RACE reads through MiXCR, one entry per CDR3 protein. This table holds over 1,500,000 distinct CDR3 sequences, around 50% found once. Germline V gene lookup returns CDR1 LGHDT and CDR2 YNNKEL (reference sequence). The CDR3 consists of 12 residues. V lost 3 bases and J 6 bases, leaving 9 bases between the germline ends. Study results and caveats: Across the age range, TCR beta diversity per million T cells fell in a roughly linear way. Among long-lived donors, naive CD4+ cells were more numerous and diversity higher than in aged donors.

Regarding this clonotype: The antigen remains unidentified.

The sample consisted of blood. This chain uses TRBV3-1 with TRBJ2-7; D remains unclear. The clonotype was recovered from a woman aged 40 to 49 in good health. Here the CDR3 reads CASSQTRSEQYF. The CDR3 nucleotides read TGTGCCAGCAGCCAGACTCGGAGCGAGCAGTACTTC.